The clone carrying this T cell receptor (beta chain) was recorded a few times. Its antigen remains unknown. TCRdb ran MiXCR on the 5' RACE reads and lists one entry per CDR3 protein. The sample has 550,000 to 750,000 distinct CDR3 sequences, roughly 14% seen once. The sample originates from a study of T cells after yellow fever vaccination. The wider study: The authors prepared low-cell-number fractions using SMART-Seq v4 Ultra Low Input.

Study observations and caveats: A weaker but faster secondary response was observed, peaking on day 5 versus 15. Repertoires obtained by FACS sorting could include abundant clonotypes that entered as contaminants from the bulk population.

The sequences come from PBMCs, collected on the day of the yellow fever booster vaccination. The source of this sequence is a man younger than 40 who received the YFV17D yellow fever vaccine.

CDR3 coding DNA: TGCAGTGCTAGAGATTTCCTGAGCGGGAGTACGTACGAGCAGTACTTC. Protein sequence: CSARDFLSGSTYEQYF. The chain carries TRBV20-1 and TRBJ2-7; TRBD2 matches at 8 bases. Germline V gene lookup returns CDR1 DFQATT and CDR2 SNEGSKA (reference sequence). Trimming removed 0 bases from V and 4 bases from J; junction bases left unmatched: 11. The CDR3 consists of 16 residues.